Given below is one T cell receptor beta chain in context. CDR1 and CDR2 (germline): MNHEY, SVGAGI. The CDR3 runs 12 residues. Trimming took 7 bases from V and 9 from J; bases not matched to a gene: 6. The data are from a study of blood T cell repertoires in COVID-19. Across the study: The United States, Italy and Spain were the sources of the acute and convalescent COVID-19 samples.

Profiled with immunoSEQ multiplex PCR; TCRdb holds only in-frame clones, not every one. This table has 250,000 to 400,000 clones, more than 70% appearing once. The chain couples TRBV6-5 to TRBJ2-3, with 8 bases matching TRBD2. The sample comprised peripheral blood. This clonotype originated in a woman between 25 and 40 years old with COVID-19, enrolled during active disease. The CDR3 region has the DNA TGTGCCAGCAAAGCGGGGGCGGGGACGCAGTATTTT. The encoded protein is CASKAGAGTQYF.